A selection of T cell receptor beta chains follows, all from one sample in a study of blood T cell repertoires in COVID-19. This table comes from immunoSEQ multiplex PCR, and its TCRdb copy is limited to in-frame clones, with some not included. The sample yields 65,000 to 95,000 clones, nearly 90% seen once. Sequenced sample: peripheral blood. These TCRs come from a man older than 75 with acute or convalescent COVID-19. CDR3s leave out the opening cysteine and the closing phenylalanine or tryptophan.

V	J	CDR3
TRBV4-2	TRBJ2-7	ASSQAHRGNEQY
TRBV7-2	TRBJ2-7	ASSSSTGGLSYEQY
TRBV15	TRBJ1-4	AGRVDDEKLF
TRBV10-3	TRBJ2-1	AISEPKGLAASYNEQF
TRBV5-1	TRBJ1-2	ASSLGQGGYT
TRBV10-3	TRBJ1-1	AISRDSSNTEAF
TRBV29-1	TRBJ2-7	SVEDREGHEQY
TRBV3-1/TRBV3-2	TRBJ2-1	ASSPGGVSNEQF
TRBV19	TRBJ2-7	ASSIDLRSGGTYEQY
TRBV5-4	TRBJ1-2	ASSPLTGGSNYGYT
TRBV6-5	TRBJ2-7	ASKTQGPLHKQY
TRBV7-9	TRBJ2-3	ASSFPIRLAGRSDTQY
TRBV19	TRBJ1-1	ASSIQWARVLNTEAF
TRBV7-8	TRBJ2-2	ASSQGLAEYSLTGELF
TRBV27	TRBJ1-2	ASSSRVGYGYT
TRBV19	TRBJ2-2	ASSIQGSAGVGEELF
TRBV2	TRBJ2-1	ASEVYNEQF
TRBV6-5	TRBJ2-7	ASSYSWQRTYEQY
TRBV7-3	TRBJ2-1	ASSLGLAGTNEQF
TRBV11-2	TRBJ1-6	ASSLGTPTLGDNSPLH
TRBV7-2	TRBJ1-2	ASSFTTGYGYT
TRBV6-5	TRBJ1-3	ASSSTGAPGNTIY
TRBV27	TRBJ2-2	ASSLSRQSTGELF
TRBV19	TRBJ1-4	ASSIGRGPGEKLF
TRBV5-1	TRBJ2-1	ASSLAQGSYNEQF
TRBV6-5	TRBJ1-3	ASHRRDSGNTIY
TRBV5-1	TRBJ1-1	ASSYMTGDTEAF
TRBV19	TRBJ1-4	ASSLRRGATNEKLF
TRBV12-5	TRBJ2-1	ASGLSLAGDRNEQF
TRBV5-6	TRBJ2-3	ASSFLGLAGPDTQY
TRBV11-2	TRBJ2-7	ASSPPATGLYEQY
TRBV5-5	TRBJ2-1	ASSFRDSSYNEQF